One and the same sample provided the 22 T cell receptor beta chains below, sequenced in a study of beta chain features in type 1 diabetes. The study reverse transcribed the entire isolated RNA, so it sequenced expressed TCRB transcripts. Using immunoSEQ multiplex PCR, the repertoire was profiled, and TCRdb retains in-frame clones only, with some absent. The table records roughly 170,000 clones, less than 15% of them present only once. Sequencing was carried out using central memory CD4+ T cells from blood. The receptor set was obtained from a woman under 30 in good health.

The gene calls are TRBV6-1 and TRBJ1-5; 8 bases match TRBD1. CDR1 and CDR2 (germline): MNHNS, SASEGT. The CDR3 totals 15 residues. V was pared by 3 bases and J by 3 bases, with 4 bases of the junction left unmatched. The CDR3 nucleotides read TGTGCCAGCAGTGAGGGGACAGGCGTCAATCAGCCCCAGCATTTT. Protein: CASSEGTGVNQPQHF.

This rearrangement joins TRBV5-1 to TRBJ1-2; 8 bases agree with TRBD1. The germline V gene encodes CDR1 SGHRS and CDR2 YFSETQ. This CDR3 spans 15 amino acids. V lost 4 bases to trimming and J lost 5 bases; unmatched junction nucleotides: 10. The CDR3, as DNA: TGCGCCAGCAGCCGGGAAGGACAGGGAGGATATGGCTACACCTTC. Translation gives CASSREGQGGYGYTF.

This clone was observed a handful of times. This sequence joins TRBV15 and TRBJ2-7; no clear D gene. The CDR3 covers 15 residues. Per germline, CDR1 LNHNV and CDR2 YYDKDF (reference sequence). With 5 bases removed from V and 1 base from J, the gap between germline ends came to 15 bases. The DNA of the CDR3 is TGTGCCACCAGCCCGCGAGGTTCTGTTTCCTACGAGCAGTACTTC. It specifies CATSPRGSVSYEQYF.

With respect to this clone: Other DNA sequences from this sample encode an identical CDR3 as well. This chain connects TRBV28 to TRBJ2-7; TRBD1 agrees at 10 bases. Germline CDR1 and CDR2: MDHEN and SYDVKM. The CDR3 has 15 amino acids. V lost 6 bases, J lost 0 bases, and 5 bases stayed unmatched. Here the CDR3 reads CASRRDRGFSYEQYF. As DNA, the CDR3 is TGTGCCAGCAGGCGGGACAGGGGATTCTCCTACGAGCAGTACTTC.

This clone showed up just a few times. J is TRBJ2-3 and V is TRBV7-8; 12 nucleotides align to TRBD2. Germline assignment: CDR1 SGHVS and CDR2 FQNEAQ. Trimming at V came to 1 base and at J to 5 bases, leaving 4 bases not matched to a gene. This CDR3 is built from 16 residues. CDR3 nucleotides: TGTGCCAGCAGCTTAGGGCTGACTAGCGGGAGAGATACGCAGTATTTT. Protein sequence: CASSLGLTSGRDTQYF.

This clone came up many times. The CDR3 nucleotides read TGTGCCAGCAGCCCGGACAGTGGCTCTGGAAACACCATATATTTT. This codes for CASSPDSGSGNTIYF. This rearrangement joins TRBV6-6 to TRBJ1-3, with D possibly TRBD1 on 6 matching bases. Trimming took 6 bases from V and 0 from J, leaving 12 bases between them. CDR1 MNHNY and CDR2 SVGAGI come from the germline V gene (reference sequence). There are 15 residues in the CDR3.

This clone was observed a handful of times. This chain connects TRBV30 to TRBJ2-3; D gene ambiguous. This CDR3 spans 13 amino acids. Germline V lookup: CDR1 GTSNPN, CDR2 SVGIG (reference sequence). V was shortened by 0 bases and J by 4 bases, with 8 bases between the two germline ends. CDR3 sequence: CAWSVSLPDTQYF. The CDR3 DNA reads TGTGCCTGGAGTGTAAGCCTTCCAGATACGCAGTATTTT.

This clone was detected a few times. The genes are TRBV9 and TRBJ2-7; D not certain. Trimming removed 0 bases at V and 0 bases at J, with 10 bases between. This CDR3 is built from 15 residues. Germline CDR1 SGDLS, CDR2 YYNGEE. CDR3 region: CASSVDYSGSYEQYF. DNA of the CDR3: TGTGCCAGCAGCGTAGATTATAGTGGCTCCTACGAGCAGTACTTC.

V usage is TRBV4-3 and J usage is TRBJ2-2, with a weak D call TRBD2 (5 bases). The CDR3 length is 15 residues. The germline gives CDR1 LGHNA, CDR2 YSLEER. V was shortened by 4 bases and J by 2 bases, with 11 bases between the two germline ends. The CDR3 DNA follows: TGCGCCAGCAGCCGCGGGCTAACTAACACCGGGGAGCTGTTTTTT. It yields the protein CASSRGLTNTGELFF.

A few counts support this clone. The chain carries TRBV30 and TRBJ2-7; D is uncertain. The germline V and J ends were trimmed by 4 bases and 0 bases, with 10 bases remaining between them. Germline V lookup: CDR1 GTSNPN, CDR2 SVGIG (reference sequence). The CDR3 has 13 residues. The CDR3 sequence is CAWMRKSSYEQYF. The CDR3 DNA reads as TGTGCCTGGATGAGGAAGAGCTCCTACGAGCAGTACTTC.

V is TRBV7-2 and J is TRBJ1-5; no definite D call. Per the germline V gene, CDR1 is SGHTA and CDR2 is FQGNSA. The CDR3 loop spans 16 amino acids. The ends were cut back, 1 base at V and 4 bases at J, with 14 bases in the middle. The CDR3 here is CASSLGDTIRNQPQHF. For the CDR3, the DNA is TGTGCCAGCAGCTTAGGCGACACCATTCGTAATCAGCCCCAGCATTTT.

The chain couples TRBV28 to TRBJ1-2; no definite D call. Germline V gives CDR1 MDHEN, CDR2 SYDVKM. There are 14 residues in the CDR3. V dropped 3 bases and J dropped 4 bases, with 12 bases sitting between them. The CDR3 bases are TGTGCCAGCAGTTTTTCAGTCGCCACCTATGGCTACACCTTC. Translated: CASSFSVATYGYTF.

V and J are TRBV25-1 and TRBJ1-4; D is unclear. The V and J ends lost 3 bases and 3 bases respectively, with 14 bases between them. The CDR3 sequence is 16 residues long. Germline V gene sequence: CDR1 MGHDK, CDR2 SYGVNS. CDR3 sequence (DNA): TGTGCCAGCAGTGATATGAGGGCAGCCTCTAATGAAAAACTGTTTTTT. It specifies CASSDMRAASNEKLFF.

The V gene is TRBV7-2, the J gene TRBJ2-7; D may be TRBD1 (5 bases). V lost 1 base and J lost 2, with 18 bases in between. The CDR3 spans 17 residues. The germline CDR1 and CDR2 sequences are SGHTA and FQGNSA. The CDR3 sequence is CASSLEGSGWSAYEQYF. In DNA form, the CDR3 reads TGTGCCAGCAGCTTAGAAGGTTCAGGGTGGTCGGCCTACGAGCAGTACTTC.

This clone was picked up a small number of times. The chain employs TRBV9 and TRBJ2-5; 9 nucleotides line up with TRBD2. The ends lost 3 bases at V and 3 bases at J; junction bases unmatched: 0. CDR1 and CDR2 from the germline V gene are SGDLS and YYNGEE. The CDR3 length is 13 residues. The CDR3 nucleotides read TGTGCCAGCAGCGGACTAGCGGAAGAGACCCAGTACTTC. Translation gives CASSGLAEETQYF.

This clone appeared a few times. This rearrangement joins TRBV11-2 to TRBJ1-3, with 8 bases matching TRBD1. This CDR3 has 14 residues. Unmatched junction bases numbered 3, after V lost 5 bases and J lost 3 bases. Per germline, CDR1 SGHAT and CDR2 FQNNGV. This CDR3 reads CASSTGTGGNTIYF. CDR3 in DNA: TGTGCCAGCAGCACCGGGACAGGTGGAAACACCATATATTTT.

The chain is built from TRBV11-2 and TRBJ2-4, with D possibly TRBD2 on 5 matching bases. The CDR3 consists of 15 residues. V lost 1 base, J lost 1 base, and 8 bases lay in between. Germline V lookup: CDR1 SGHAT, CDR2 FQNNGV. CDR3 nucleotides: TGTGCCAGCAGCTTAGTGTGGACTGCCAAAAACATTCAGTACTTC. Translated: CASSLVWTAKNIQYF.

A few counts support this clone. The V gene is TRBV21-1, the J gene TRBJ1-5. TRBV21-1 is given as a pseudogene. The CDR3 covers 18 residues. As DNA, the CDR3 is TGTGCCAGCAGCAAAGAAAGCTGGAGGGGAGAGAGCAATCAGCCCCAGCATTTT. Amino acid sequence: CASSKESWRGESNQPQHF.

The chain couples TRBV10-3 to TRBJ1-2; D is perhaps TRBD1 (5 bases). With 7 bases removed from V and 4 bases from J, the gap between germline ends came to 16 bases. Germline values: CDR1 ENHRY, CDR2 SYGVKD. The CDR3 covers 14 residues. In DNA form, the CDR3 reads TGTGCCATCAACGATCAGACAGCTACCTATGGCTACACCTTC. Its protein is CAINDQTATYGYTF.

This clone turned up a few times. This rearrangement joins TRBV25-1 to TRBJ1-1; a possible D gene is TRBD1 (6 bases). Trimming took 0 bases from V and 6 from J, leaving 8 bases between them. Germline CDR1 MGHDK, CDR2 SYGVNS. CDR3 length: 13 residues. The DNA of the CDR3 is TGTGCCAGCAGTGAATATGGGGGCCCTGAAGCTTTCTTT. Its protein is CASSEYGGPEAFF.

The gene calls are TRBV27 and TRBJ2-5, with 10 bases aligning to TRBD2. After removal of 6 bases from V and 0 bases from J, the junction contained 7 bases not matched to a gene. Germline values: CDR1 MNHEY, CDR2 SMNVEV (reference sequence). CDR3 size: 16 residues. The CDR3 loop is CASRKRTSGYQETQYF. The CDR3 DNA reads TGTGCCAGCAGGAAACGGACTAGCGGATACCAAGAGACCCAGTACTTC.

The V call is TRBV27, the J call TRBJ1-1; D perhaps matches TRBD1 (5 bases). Germline CDR1 MNHEY, CDR2 SMNVEV (reference sequence). The CDR3 has 15 amino acids. Deletions cut 6 bases from V and 1 base from J, with 15 bases between. As DNA, the CDR3 is TGTGCCAGCAGCCCCCGGGGGGGGAAGAACACTGAAGCTTTCTTT. This translates into CASSPRGGKNTEAFF.